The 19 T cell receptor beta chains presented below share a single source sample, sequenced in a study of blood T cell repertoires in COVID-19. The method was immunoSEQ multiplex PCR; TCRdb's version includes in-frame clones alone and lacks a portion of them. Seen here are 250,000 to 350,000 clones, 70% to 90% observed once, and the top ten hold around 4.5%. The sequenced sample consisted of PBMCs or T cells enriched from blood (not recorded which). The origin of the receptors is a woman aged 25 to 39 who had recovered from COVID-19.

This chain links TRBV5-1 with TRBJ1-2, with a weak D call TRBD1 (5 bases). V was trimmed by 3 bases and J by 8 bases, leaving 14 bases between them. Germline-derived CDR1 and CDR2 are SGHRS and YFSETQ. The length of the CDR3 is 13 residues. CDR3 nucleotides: TGCGCCAGCAGCTCGGACAAGAACCCAGGCTACACCTTC. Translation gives CASSSDKNPGYTF.

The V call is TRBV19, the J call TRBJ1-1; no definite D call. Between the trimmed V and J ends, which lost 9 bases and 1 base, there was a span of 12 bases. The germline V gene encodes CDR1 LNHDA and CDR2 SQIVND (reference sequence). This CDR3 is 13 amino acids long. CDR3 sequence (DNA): TGTGCCAGCCGCAGGAATGCGAACACTGAAGCTTTCTTT. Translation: CASRRNANTEAFF.

The CDR3 DNA reads as TGCAGCGTTGGTAGTGGTGCCCTCCCTAATCAGCCCCAGCATTTT. This gives the protein CSVGSGALPNQPQHF. This chain uses TRBV29-1 with TRBJ1-5; no firm D call. Between the trimmed V and J ends, which lost 4 bases and 4 bases, there was a span of 17 bases. This CDR3 has 15 amino acids. Germline V CDR1 and CDR2: SQVTM, ANQGSEA.

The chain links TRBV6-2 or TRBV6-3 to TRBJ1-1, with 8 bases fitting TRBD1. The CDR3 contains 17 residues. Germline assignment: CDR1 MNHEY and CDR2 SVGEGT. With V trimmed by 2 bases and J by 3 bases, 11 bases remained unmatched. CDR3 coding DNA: TGTGCCAGCAGTTACACTGCACTCACAGGGGGGGACACTGAAGCTTTCTTT. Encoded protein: CASSYTALTGGDTEAFF.

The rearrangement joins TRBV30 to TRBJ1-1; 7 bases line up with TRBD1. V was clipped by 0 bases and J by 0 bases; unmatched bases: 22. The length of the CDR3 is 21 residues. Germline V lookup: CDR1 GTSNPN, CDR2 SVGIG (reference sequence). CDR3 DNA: TGTGCCTGGAGTGTATTCCGACTATTCAACCTGGGACAGCCCATGAACACTGAAGCTTTCTTT. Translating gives CAWSVFRLFNLGQPMNTEAFF.

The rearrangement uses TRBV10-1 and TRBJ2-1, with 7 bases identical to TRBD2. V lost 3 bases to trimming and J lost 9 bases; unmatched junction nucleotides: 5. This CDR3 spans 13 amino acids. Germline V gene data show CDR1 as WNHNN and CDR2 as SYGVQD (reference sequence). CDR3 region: CASSDGGTIEQFF. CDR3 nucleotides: TGCGCCAGCAGTGATGGAGGGACTATTGAGCAGTTCTTC.

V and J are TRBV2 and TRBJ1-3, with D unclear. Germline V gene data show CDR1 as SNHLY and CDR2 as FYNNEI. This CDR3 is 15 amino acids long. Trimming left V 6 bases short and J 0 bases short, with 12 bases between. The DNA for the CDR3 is TGTGCCAGCAGGGGAGGAGCCTTCTCTGGAAACACCATATATTTT. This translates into CASRGGAFSGNTIYF.

The CDR3 here is CASSPGGEPQHF. The CDR3 DNA is TGTGCCAGCTCACCCGGAGGGGAGCCCCAGCATTTT. The V gene is TRBV18, the J gene TRBJ1-5; TRBD1 is a possible D gene (5 bases). The germline CDR1 and CDR2 sequences are KGHSH and LQKENI. This CDR3 has 12 residues. Trimming shortened V by 3 bases and J by 8 bases, and 8 bases separated the two germline ends.

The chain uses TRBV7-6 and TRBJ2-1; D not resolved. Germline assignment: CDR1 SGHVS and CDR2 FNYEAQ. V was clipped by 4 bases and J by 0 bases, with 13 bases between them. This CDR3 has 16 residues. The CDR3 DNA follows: TGTGCCAGCAGCTCATTAGCTCGGAGCTCCTACAATGAGCAGTTCTTC. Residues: CASSSLARSSYNEQFF.

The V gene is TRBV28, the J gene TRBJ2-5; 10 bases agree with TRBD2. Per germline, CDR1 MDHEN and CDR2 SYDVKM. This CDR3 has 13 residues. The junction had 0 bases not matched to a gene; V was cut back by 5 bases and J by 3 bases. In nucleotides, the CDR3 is TGTGCCAGCAGTAGCGGGGGGGAAGAGACCCAGTACTTC. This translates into CASSSGGEETQYF.

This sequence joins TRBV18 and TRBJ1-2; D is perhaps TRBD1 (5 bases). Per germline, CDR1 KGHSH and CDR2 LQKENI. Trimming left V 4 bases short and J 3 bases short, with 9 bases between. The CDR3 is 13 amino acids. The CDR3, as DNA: TGTGCCAGCTCACGACAGCGAGACTATGGCTACACCTTC. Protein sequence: CASSRQRDYGYTF.

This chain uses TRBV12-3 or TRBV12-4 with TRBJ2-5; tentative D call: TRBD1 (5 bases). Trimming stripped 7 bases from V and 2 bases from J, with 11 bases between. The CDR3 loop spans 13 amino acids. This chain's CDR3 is CASNRQPQETQYF. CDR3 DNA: TGTGCCAGCAACCGACAGCCTCAAGAGACCCAGTACTTC.

Here the CDR3 reads CSGGYQAEAFF. The CDR3 nucleotides read TGCAGCGGGGGATACCAGGCAGAAGCTTTCTTT. The V and J genes are TRBV29-1 and TRBJ1-1; no clear D gene. The CDR3 runs to 11 residues. CDR1 is SQVTM and CDR2 is ANQGSEA in the germline V gene. V was pared by 7 bases and J by 8 bases, with 14 bases between.

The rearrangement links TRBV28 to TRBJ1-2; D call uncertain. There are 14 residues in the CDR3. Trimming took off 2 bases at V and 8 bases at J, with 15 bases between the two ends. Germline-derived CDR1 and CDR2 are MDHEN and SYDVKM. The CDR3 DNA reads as TGTGCCAGCAGTTTAGTGTATCGGGGATCAGGCTACACCTTC. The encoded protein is CASSLVYRGSGYTF.

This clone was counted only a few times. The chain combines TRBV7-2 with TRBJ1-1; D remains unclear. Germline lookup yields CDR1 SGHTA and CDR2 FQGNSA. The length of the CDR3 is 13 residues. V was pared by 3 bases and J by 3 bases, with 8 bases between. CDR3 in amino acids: CASSFAADTEAFF. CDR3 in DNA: TGTGCCAGCAGCTTCGCGGCGGACACTGAAGCTTTCTTT.

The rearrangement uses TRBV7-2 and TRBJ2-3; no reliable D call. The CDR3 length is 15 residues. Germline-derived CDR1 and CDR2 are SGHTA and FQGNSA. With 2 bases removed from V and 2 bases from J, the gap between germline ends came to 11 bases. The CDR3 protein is CASSLLGRFTDTQYF. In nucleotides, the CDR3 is TGTGCCAGCAGCTTACTGGGCCGGTTCACAGATACGCAGTATTTT. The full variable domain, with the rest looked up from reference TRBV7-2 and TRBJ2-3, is GAGVSQSPSNKVTEKGKDVELRCDPISGHTALYWYRQSLGQGLEFLIYFQGNSAPDKSGLPSDRFSAERTGGSVSTLTIQRTQQEDSAVYLCASSLLGRFTDTQYFGPGTRLTVL.

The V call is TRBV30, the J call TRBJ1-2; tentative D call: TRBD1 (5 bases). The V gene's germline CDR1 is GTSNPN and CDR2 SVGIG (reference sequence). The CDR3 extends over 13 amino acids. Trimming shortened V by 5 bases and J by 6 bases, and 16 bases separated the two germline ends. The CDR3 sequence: CAWGMREGNGYTF. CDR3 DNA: TGTGCCTGGGGAATGAGGGAGGGGAATGGCTACACCTTC.

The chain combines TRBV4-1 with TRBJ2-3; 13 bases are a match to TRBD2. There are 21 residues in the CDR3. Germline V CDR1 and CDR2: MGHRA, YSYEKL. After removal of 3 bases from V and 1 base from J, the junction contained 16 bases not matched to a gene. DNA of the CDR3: TGCGCCAGCAGCCACCGCCCAGGACTAGCGGGGGACCGACTACGCACAGATACGCAGTATTTT. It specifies CASSHRPGLAGDRLRTDTQYF.

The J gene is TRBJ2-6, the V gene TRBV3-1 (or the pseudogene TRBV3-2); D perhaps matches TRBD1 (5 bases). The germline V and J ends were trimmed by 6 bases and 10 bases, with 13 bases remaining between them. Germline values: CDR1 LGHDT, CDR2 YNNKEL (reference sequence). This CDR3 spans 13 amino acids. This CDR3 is CASSHRQQNVLTF. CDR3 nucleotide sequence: TGTGCCAGCAGTCACAGACAGCAGAACGTCCTGACTTTC.